This TCR beta chain was sequenced in a study of blood T cell repertoires in COVID-19. Background on the study: Acute-phase and convalescent COVID-19 samples originated in the United States, Italy and Spain. PBMCs, B-cell-depleted T cells, or T cells were the source of the cDNA or gDNA that made up the material.

V dropped 4 bases and J dropped 4; count of bases not matched to a gene: 9. Germline assignment: CDR1 SGHRS and CDR2 YFSETQ. There are 16 residues in the CDR3. Original methodology: Reference gene primer amplification in the assay estimated nucleated cell counts. Produced via immunoSEQ multiplex PCR; TCRdb's table is partial and in-frame only. That table furnishes V, J and clone size, whereas the DNA furnished D and trimming. The data hold fewer than 80,000 clones, with about nine tenths observed a single time. The chain couples TRBV5-1 to TRBJ1-3; TRBD1 matches 9 bases. The specimen sequenced was peripheral blood. The sequence was obtained from a man between 25 and 39 years old with acute or convalescent COVID-19. CDR3 sequence: CASSEMTGGNGNTIYF. CDR3 bases: TGCGCCAGCAGCGAGATGACAGGGGGGAACGGAAACACCATATATTTT.